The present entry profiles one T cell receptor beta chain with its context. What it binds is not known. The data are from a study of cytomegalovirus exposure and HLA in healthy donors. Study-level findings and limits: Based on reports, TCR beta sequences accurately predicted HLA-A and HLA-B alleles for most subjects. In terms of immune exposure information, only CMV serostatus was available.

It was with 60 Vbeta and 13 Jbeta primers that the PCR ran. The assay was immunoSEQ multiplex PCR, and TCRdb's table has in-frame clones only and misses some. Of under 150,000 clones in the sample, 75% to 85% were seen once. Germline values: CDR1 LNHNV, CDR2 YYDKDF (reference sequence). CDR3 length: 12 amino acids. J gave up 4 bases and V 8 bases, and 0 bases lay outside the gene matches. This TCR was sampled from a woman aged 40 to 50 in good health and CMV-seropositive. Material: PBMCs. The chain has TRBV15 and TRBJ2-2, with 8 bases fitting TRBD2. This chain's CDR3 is CATGTSTGELFF. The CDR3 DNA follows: TGTGCCACCGGGACTAGCACCGGGGAGCTGTTTTTT.